Below, 10 T cell receptor beta chains from the same sample are listed, as sequenced in a study of cytomegalovirus exposure and HLA in healthy donors. Clones were read by immunoSEQ multiplex PCR, and TCRdb kept only the in-frame ones, dropping some. Of about 78,000 clones in the sample, 90% to 96% were seen once. Sequencing used PBMCs. The receptors come from a man aged 18 to 29 in good health and CMV-seropositive.

The rearrangement uses TRBV29-1 and TRBJ2-3, with 12 bases fitting TRBD2. This CDR3 contains 16 residues. Looked up from germline, CDR1 is SQVTM and CDR2 is ANQGSEA. The V segment lost 4 bases and the J segment 2 bases; nucleotides outside the gene matches: 7. The CDR3 DNA sequence: TGCAGCGTTGTACCGGGACTAGCGGGCACCACAGATACGCAGTATTTT. Protein sequence: CSVVPGLAGTTDTQYF.

The chain links TRBV6-1 to TRBJ1-1; no firm D call. The CDR3 length is 11 residues. The germline V and J ends were trimmed by 5 bases and 3 bases, with 4 bases remaining between them. Germline V gives CDR1 MNHNS, CDR2 SASEGT. CDR3 nucleotides: TGTGCCAGCAGTCCCTACACTGAAGCTTTCTTT. As protein: CASSPYTEAFF.

The V call is TRBV27, the J call TRBJ2-1; perhaps TRBD2 as D (6 bases). This CDR3 is 17 amino acids long. Trimming pared 5 bases from V and 9 bases from J, leaving 26 bases between. CDR1 and CDR2 from the germline V gene are MNHEY and SMNVEV (reference sequence). CDR3 in amino acids: CASSPEAREYYRVEQFF. Here the CDR3 DNA reads TGTGCCAGCAGTCCCGAAGCCCGGGAGTACTATCGTGTTGAGCAGTTCTTC.

V gene TRBV30 combines with J gene TRBJ2-5, with TRBD2 matching over 11 bases. The CDR3 has 16 residues. Trimming took 2 bases from V and 5 from J; bases not matched to a gene: 10. In germline, CDR1 is GTSNPN, CDR2 SVGIG (reference sequence). The CDR3 coding sequence is TGTGCCTGGAGTTCTAGCGGGAGGTTAGGTCAGGAGACCCAGTACTTC. Its protein product is CAWSSSGRLGQETQYF.

The rearrangement uses TRBV30 and TRBJ2-3; possibly TRBD2 for D (5 bases). Germline CDR1 and CDR2: GTSNPN and SVGIG (reference sequence). The CDR3 is 15 residues long. V lost 4 bases to trimming and J lost 0 bases, with 14 bases between them. Here the CDR3 reads CAWTEGLLSTDTQYF. The CDR3 DNA follows: TGTGCCTGGACTGAAGGACTCCTTAGCACAGATACGCAGTATTTT.

The genes are TRBV29-1 and TRBJ2-3; a possible D gene is TRBD2 (6 bases). The CDR3 contains 13 residues. Trimming removed 4 bases from V and 3 bases from J, with 11 bases in between. CDR1 is SQVTM and CDR2 is ANQGSEA in the germline V gene. DNA for the CDR3: TGCAGCGTTGCCCCGGGAGCGACAGATACGCAGTATTTT. It codes for CSVAPGATDTQYF.

The rearrangement uses TRBV28 and TRBJ1-5; D unresolved. V was trimmed by 3 bases and J by 4 bases, leaving 13 bases between them. This CDR3 has 15 amino acids. Germline CDR1 MDHEN, CDR2 SYDVKM. The CDR3 region is CASSLIRSRNQPQHF. CDR3 in DNA: TGTGCCAGCAGTTTGATCCGATCCAGAAATCAGCCCCAGCATTTT.

The genes are TRBV2 and TRBJ2-7, with D maybe TRBD1 (5 bases). Germline V CDR1 and CDR2: SNHLY, FYNNEI. V was trimmed by 7 bases and J by 6 bases, leaving 16 bases between them. The CDR3 has 13 amino acids. The CDR3 protein is CASTRGSSAEQYF. The CDR3, as DNA: TGTGCCAGCACTAGGGGCAGTTCCGCCGAGCAGTACTTC.

This clone was picked up one time. The rearrangement links TRBV5-1 to TRBJ2-3; D gene uncertain. CDR3 length: 14 residues. The V gene's germline CDR1 is SGHRS and CDR2 YFSETQ. V lost 2 bases to trimming and J lost 2 bases, with 9 bases between them. CDR3 protein: CASSFSESTDTQYF. The CDR3 DNA is TGCGCCAGCAGCTTTTCCGAGTCCACAGATACGCAGTATTTT.

This chain joins TRBV5-8 and TRBJ2-1; TRBD2 aligns across 11 bases. V was clipped by 4 bases and J by 3 bases; unmatched bases: 3. This CDR3 comprises 15 residues. The germline CDR1 and CDR2 sequences are SGHTS and YDEGEE. The CDR3 sequence is CASSLGLADYNEQFF. The DNA for the CDR3 is TGTGCCAGCAGCCTGGGACTAGCGGACTACAATGAGCAGTTCTTC.